The T cell receptor (beta chain) described here comes from a study of PD-L1 blockade in urothelial cancer (dated by TCRdb to 2015 to 2018). Context from the whole study: Every patient began therapy in about 2014 and was given atezolizumab 1,200 mg intravenously every 3 weeks. Durable clinical benefit was achieved by nine patients and was not achieved by 20 patients. A median of about 150,000 T cells and some 82,000 unique TCRs was obtained from blood samples, and a median clonality of approximately 0.077 was observed. Blood samples were analyzed 3 weeks after the start of treatment (second dose) and 6 weeks after the start of treatment. Whole exome sequencing and RNA sequencing of pretreatment tumors were performed alongside TCR sequencing in the same patients. Durable clinical benefit was defined as progression-free survival longer than 6 months, and TCR features were also tested against progression-free and overall survival. Pretreatment tumor samples and matched peripheral blood, collected serially before and after atezolizumab treatment, underwent TCR sequencing. An ECOG performance status of 0 or 1 was recorded for the patients, and 0 to 3 prior chemotherapy regimens had been received by the patients. About 90% of the roughly 29 patients were identified as males with urothelial cancer of bladder origin, and a prior smoking history was reported by 18 of 29 patients. Some 29 patients had pretreatment blood TCR-seq, some 25 had at least one posttreatment blood collection, and some 25 had tumor TCR-seq. The study was an exploratory multi-omic analysis of somatic, immune and clinical correlates of response to PD-L1 blockade with atezolizumab in urothelial cancer.

Measured from the cysteine to the phenylalanine, the CDR3 is 14 residues long. Kept here is only the CDR3 DNA, which spans 42 bases and is read in frame from base 1. Reading the germline V gene gives CDR1 SGHVS and CDR2 FNYEAQ. The germline V end is reduced by 2 bases and the J end by 3 bases; junction bases left unmatched: 0. The cohort comprised 25 to 30 patients with locally advanced or metastatic urothelial carcinoma treated at Memorial Sloan Kettering on a trial protocol. Peripheral blood mononuclear cells were collected from each patient pretreatment and during treatment, giving between 1 and 8 total time points per patient. The Qiagen DNeasy Blood extraction kit was used to purify genomic DNA from total PBMCs and from tumor samples. PBMCs were collected pretreatment and during treatment, and were isolated and stored as previously described. General conclusions and limits of the study: Patients with durable benefit showed greater expansion of tumor-associated TCR clones in peripheral blood 3 weeks after starting treatment (n ≈ 22, p = 0.022). A pretreatment peripheral blood TCR clonality below the median was linked to improved progression-free and overall survival. Because of the small sample size (n = 29) and the many exploratory analyses performed, the results are intended to be regarded as hypothesis-generating.

Synthetic TCR analog templates were spiked into each PCR so that absolute template abundance could be estimated from read counts. The immunoSEQ assay used bias-controlled V and J gene primers to amplify TCRbeta CDR3 regions from genomic DNA. Sequencing of rearranged TCRbeta segments was performed at approximately 20X coverage. The source study handled its data this way. Sequencing errors were corrected by clustering, and CDR3s were annotated against IMGT so that V, D and J genes could be assigned. Only productive TCRbeta rearrangements were used in downstream analyses, excluding out-of-frame or stop-codon sequences. Clonality was computed as one minus Shannon entropy normalized by the log of the number of unique productive sequences. Clones differing between time points or between blood and tumor were identified by Fisher's exact test with Benjamini-Hochberg correction at adjusted p below 0.01. The source is immuneACCESS, and TCRdb retained only in-frame sequences with V and J called. Part of the clones is not carried over; for the studies checked, unresolved V genes explain less than half of this, and the remainder is unexplained. That table is the source of V, J and clone size, and D and trimming were worked out from the DNA. In this sample the table shows fewer than 40,000 clones, 90% of which occur a single time. The ten largest clones add up to around 7.7% of the sample.

Worth noting for this clone: What this receptor recognizes is not known. No base quality values were provided; no much bigger clone lies one nucleotide off.

The source was PBMCs, collected around atezolizumab (anti-PD-L1) treatment. The TCR comes from a man between 65 and 85 years old with urothelial cancer. The chain is made from TRBV7-6 and TRBJ2-5; a stretch of 10 junction bases matches TRBD2. The CDR3 in this case is CASSLLAGEETQYF. The nucleotides read TGTGCCAGCAGCTTACTAGCGGGAGAAGAGACCCAGTACTTC.